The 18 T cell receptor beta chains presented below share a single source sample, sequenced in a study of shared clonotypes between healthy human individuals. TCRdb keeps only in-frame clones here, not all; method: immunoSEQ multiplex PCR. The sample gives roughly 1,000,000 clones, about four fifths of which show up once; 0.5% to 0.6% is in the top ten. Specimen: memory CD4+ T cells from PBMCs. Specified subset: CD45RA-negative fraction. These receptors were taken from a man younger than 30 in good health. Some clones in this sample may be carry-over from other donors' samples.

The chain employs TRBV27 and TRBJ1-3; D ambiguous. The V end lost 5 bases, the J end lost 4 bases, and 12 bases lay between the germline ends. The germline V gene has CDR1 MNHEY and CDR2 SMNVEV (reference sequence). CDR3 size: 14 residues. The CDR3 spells CASSRPRVGNTIYF. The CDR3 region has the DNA TGTGCCAGCAGTCGCCCCCGGGTCGGAAACACCATATATTTT.

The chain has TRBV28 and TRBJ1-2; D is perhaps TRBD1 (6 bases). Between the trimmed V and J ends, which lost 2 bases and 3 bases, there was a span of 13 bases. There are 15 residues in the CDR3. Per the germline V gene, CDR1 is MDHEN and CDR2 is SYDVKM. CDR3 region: CASSLGGRRDYGYTF. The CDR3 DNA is TGTGCCAGCAGTTTAGGGGGGCGCAGGGACTATGGCTACACCTTC.

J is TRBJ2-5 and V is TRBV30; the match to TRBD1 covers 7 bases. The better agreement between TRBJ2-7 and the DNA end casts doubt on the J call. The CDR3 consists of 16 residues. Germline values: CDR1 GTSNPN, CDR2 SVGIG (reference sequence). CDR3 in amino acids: CAWSLPAGGMGYEQYF. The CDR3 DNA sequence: TGTGCCTGGAGTCTCCCGGCAGGGGGAATGGGTTACGAGCAGTACTTC.

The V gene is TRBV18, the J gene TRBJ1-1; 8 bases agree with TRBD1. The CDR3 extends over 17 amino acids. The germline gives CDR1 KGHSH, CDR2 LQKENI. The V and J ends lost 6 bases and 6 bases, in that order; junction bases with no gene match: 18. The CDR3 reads CASSLMSEGQAMSEAFF. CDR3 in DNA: TGTGCCAGCTCTCTTATGTCGGAGGGACAGGCAATGTCTGAAGCTTTCTTT.

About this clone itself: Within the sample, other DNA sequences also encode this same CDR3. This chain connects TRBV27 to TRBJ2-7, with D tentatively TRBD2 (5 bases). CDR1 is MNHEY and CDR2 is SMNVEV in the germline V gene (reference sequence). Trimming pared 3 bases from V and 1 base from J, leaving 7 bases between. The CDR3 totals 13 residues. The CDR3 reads CASSLRRSYEQYF. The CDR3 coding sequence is TGTGCCAGCAGTTTGAGGAGGTCCTACGAGCAGTACTTC.

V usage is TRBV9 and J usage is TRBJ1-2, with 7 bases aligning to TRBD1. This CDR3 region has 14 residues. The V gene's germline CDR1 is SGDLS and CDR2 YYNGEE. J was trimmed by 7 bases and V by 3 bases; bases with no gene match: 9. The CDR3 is CASSAGQISAGYTF. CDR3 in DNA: TGTGCCAGCAGCGCGGGACAGATCTCCGCTGGCTACACCTTC.

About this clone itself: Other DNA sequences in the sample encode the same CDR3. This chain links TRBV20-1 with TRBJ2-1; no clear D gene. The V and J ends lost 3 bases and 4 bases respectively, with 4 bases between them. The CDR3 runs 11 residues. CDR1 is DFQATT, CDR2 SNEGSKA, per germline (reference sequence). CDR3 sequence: CSASGYNEQFF. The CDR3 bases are TGCAGTGCTAGTGGGTACAATGAGCAGTTCTTC.

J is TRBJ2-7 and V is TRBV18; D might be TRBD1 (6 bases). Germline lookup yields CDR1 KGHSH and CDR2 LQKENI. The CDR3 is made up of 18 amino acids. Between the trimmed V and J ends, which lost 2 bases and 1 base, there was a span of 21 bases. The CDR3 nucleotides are TGTGCCAGCTCACCAGCCTTCGACGGGACACCCGTATCCTACGAGCAGTACTTC. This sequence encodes CASSPAFDGTPVSYEQYF.

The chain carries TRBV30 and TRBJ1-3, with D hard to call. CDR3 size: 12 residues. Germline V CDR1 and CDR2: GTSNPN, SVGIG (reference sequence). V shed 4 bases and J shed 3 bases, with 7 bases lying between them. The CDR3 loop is CAWTRDGNTIYF. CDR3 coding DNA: TGTGCCTGGACACGGGATGGAAACACCATATATTTT.

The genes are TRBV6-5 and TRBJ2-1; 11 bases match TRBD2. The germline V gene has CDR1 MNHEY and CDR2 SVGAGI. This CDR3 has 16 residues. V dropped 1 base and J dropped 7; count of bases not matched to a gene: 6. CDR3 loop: CASSYFSLAGENEQFF. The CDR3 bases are TGTGCCAGCAGTTACTTTTCACTAGCGGGAGAAAATGAGCAGTTCTTC.

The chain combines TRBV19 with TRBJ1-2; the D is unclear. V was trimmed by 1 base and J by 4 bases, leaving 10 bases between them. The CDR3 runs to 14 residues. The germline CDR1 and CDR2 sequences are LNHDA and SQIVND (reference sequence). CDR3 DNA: TGTGCCAGTAGTATAGGACCTTCCGGCTATGGCTACACCTTC. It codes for CASSIGPSGYGYTF.

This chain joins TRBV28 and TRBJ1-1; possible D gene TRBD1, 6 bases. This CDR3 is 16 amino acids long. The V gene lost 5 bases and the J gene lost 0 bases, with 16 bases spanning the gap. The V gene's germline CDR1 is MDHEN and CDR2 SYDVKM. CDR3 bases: TGTGCCAGCAGTACCATCGGACAGATTCTGAACACTGAAGCTTTCTTT. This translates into CASSTIGQILNTEAFF.

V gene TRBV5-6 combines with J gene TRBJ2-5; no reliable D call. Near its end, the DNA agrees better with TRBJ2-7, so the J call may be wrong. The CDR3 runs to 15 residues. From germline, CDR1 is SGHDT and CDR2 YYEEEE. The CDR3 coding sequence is TGTGCCAGCAGCCCTCTCGGTGAGCTGAACTACGAGCAGTACTTC. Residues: CASSPLGELNYEQYF.

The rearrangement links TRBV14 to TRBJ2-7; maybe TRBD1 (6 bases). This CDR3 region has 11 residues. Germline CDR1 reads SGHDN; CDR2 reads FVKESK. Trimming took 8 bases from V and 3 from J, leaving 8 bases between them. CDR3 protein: CASGTHYEQYF. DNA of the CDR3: TGTGCCAGCGGGACACACTACGAGCAGTACTTC.

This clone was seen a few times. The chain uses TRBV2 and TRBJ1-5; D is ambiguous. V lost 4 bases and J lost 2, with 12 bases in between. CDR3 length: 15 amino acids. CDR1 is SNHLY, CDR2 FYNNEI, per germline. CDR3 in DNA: TGTGCCAGCAGTGTCACGGAGCCCCGCAATCAGCCCCAGCATTTT. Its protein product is CASSVTEPRNQPQHF.

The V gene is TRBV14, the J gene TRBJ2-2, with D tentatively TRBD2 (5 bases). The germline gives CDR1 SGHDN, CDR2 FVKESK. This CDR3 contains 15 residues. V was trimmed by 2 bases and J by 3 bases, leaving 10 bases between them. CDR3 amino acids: CASSQYGIDTGELFF. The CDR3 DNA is TGTGCCAGCAGCCAATACGGGATCGACACCGGGGAGCTGTTTTTT.

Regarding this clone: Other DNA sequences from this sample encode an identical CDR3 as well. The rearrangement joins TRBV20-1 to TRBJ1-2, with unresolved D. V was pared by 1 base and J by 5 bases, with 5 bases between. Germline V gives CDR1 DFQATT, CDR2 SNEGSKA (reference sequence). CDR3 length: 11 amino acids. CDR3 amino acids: CSARVPYGYTF. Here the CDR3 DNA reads TGCAGTGCTAGAGTACCTTATGGCTACACCTTC.

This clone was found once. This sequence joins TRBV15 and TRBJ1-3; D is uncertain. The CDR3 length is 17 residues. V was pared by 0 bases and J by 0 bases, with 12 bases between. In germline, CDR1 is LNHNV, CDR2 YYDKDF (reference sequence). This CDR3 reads CATSRDRAGLSGNTIYF. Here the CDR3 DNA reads TGTGCCACCAGCAGAGATAGGGCAGGCCTCTCTGGAAACACCATATATTTT.